A selection of T cell receptor beta chains follows, all from one sample in a study of CD4 T cells in relation to SARS-CoV-2 and coronaviruses. These receptors have no identified antigens. Only in-frame clones appear in the TCRdb table, and some are missing; sequencing was by immunoSEQ multiplex PCR. The data show under 30,000 clones, with 75% to 80% seen just once and 20% held by the top ten. Sequencing was performed on CD4+ T cells from PBMCs, cultured in vitro. The receptors were sampled from a human donor in good health. The CDR3 runs from the conserved cysteine through the conserved F or W. The D gene is left open where the match is weak. Some rows mark clone size as missing; the rest say once, few, many or name a class of expanded clone.

clone_size	v_call	d_call	j_call	cdr3_aa	cdr3_nt
NA	TRBV9	TRBD1	TRBJ1-2	CASSPIPTGDYGYTF	TGTGCCAGCAGCCCCATACCTACAGGGGACTATGGCTACACCTTC
NA	TRBV9	TRBD2	TRBJ2-1	CASSVEGTSSEQFF	TGTGCCAGCAGCGTAGAGGGGACTAGCAGTGAGCAGTTCTTC
NA	TRBV7-9	NA	TRBJ2-2	CASSLLSSNTGELFF	TGTGCCAGCAGCTTATTGTCCAGCAACACCGGGGAGCTGTTTTTT
NA	TRBV6-5	TRBD1	TRBJ2-7	CASSPWDSKGEQYF	TGTGCCAGCAGTCCTTGGGACAGCAAGGGCGAGCAGTACTTC
NA	TRBV18	NA	TRBJ1-2	CASSPIQGGGRDYGYTF	TGTGCCAGCTCACCAATACAGGGAGGTGGTCGGGACTATGGCTACACCTTC
NA	TRBV7-9	NA	TRBJ2-1	CASSLELESNEQFF	TGTGCCAGCAGCTTAGAACTAGAGAGCAATGAGCAGTTCTTC
NA	TRBV4-2	NA	TRBJ2-7	CASSQDLTGGGSYEQYF	TGTGCCAGCAGCCAAGATCTGACAGGCGGGGGCTCCTACGAGCAGTACTTC
NA	TRBV19	TRBD1	TRBJ2-3	CASSIVQGRTDTQYF	TGTGCCAGTAGTATCGTACAGGGGCGGACAGATACGCAGTATTTT
NA	TRBV20-1	TRBD2	TRBJ2-1	CSASPTSGGRNEQFF	TGCAGTGCTAGTCCGACTAGCGGGGGCCGCAATGAGCAGTTCTTC
once	TRBV6-5	TRBD2	TRBJ2-1	CASSYSPSGDYNEQFF	TGTGCCAGCAGTTACTCCCCTAGCGGAGACTACAATGAGCAGTTCTTC
NA	TRBV25-1	TRBD2	TRBJ2-7	CASSDSSGLYEQYF	TGTGCCAGCAGTGATTCTAGCGGACTCTACGAGCAGTACTTC
NA	TRBV12-3/TRBV12-4	NA	TRBJ2-5	CASSLQTQETQYF	TGTGCCAGCAGTTTACAGACCCAAGAGACCCAGTACTTC
NA	TRBV5-1	TRBD2	TRBJ2-1	CASRLTTSGRVGEQFF	TGCGCCAGCAGACTCACGACTAGCGGGAGGGTTGGGGAGCAGTTCTTC
NA	TRBV27	TRBD1	TRBJ1-1	CASRAIGQGPNTEAFF	TGTGCCAGCAGAGCGATCGGACAGGGACCGAACACTGAAGCTTTCTTT
NA	TRBV14	NA	TRBJ1-2	CASSQGFGREIANYGYTF	TGTGCCAGCAGCCAAGGTTTCGGCAGGGAAATTGCTAACTATGGCTACACCTTC
NA	TRBV10-3	NA	TRBJ2-1	CAISTTHEQFF	TGTGCCATCAGTACTACCCATGAGCAGTTCTTC
NA	TRBV29-1	NA	TRBJ2-3	CSGEGTDTQYF	TGCAGCGGGGAGGGCACAGATACGCAGTATTTT